The T cell receptor (beta chain) under discussion was sequenced for a study of T cells in Graves' hyperthyroidism and ophthalmopathy. This clonotype was recorded only once. The CDR3 totals 17 residues. Germline V gene sequence: CDR1 MNHEY, CDR2 SVGEGT. The germline V and J ends were trimmed by 2 bases and 0 bases, with 14 bases remaining between them. Clinicians diagnosed patients from clinical symptoms, serum thyroxine and TRAb, thyroid ultrasound and orbital computed tomography. A roughly 10 ml volume of fresh peripheral blood provided the PBMCs. Amplification targeted TCR beta CDR3 regions from RNA transcripts. The TCR CDR3 first-round RT-PCR relied on the HTBI primer set. TCRdb re-derived calls from the multiplex PCR reads in MiXCR, one entry per CDR3 protein. The profile covers around 600,000 distinct CDR3 sequences, with roughly 14% appearing a single time and around an eighth taken by the ten largest.

The chain links TRBV6-2 or TRBV6-3 to TRBJ2-1; TRBD1 is a possible D gene (6 bases). Input material: blood. This TCR came from a woman aged 50 to 65 with Graves' ophthalmopathy. The CDR3 DNA reads as TGTGCCAGCAGTTACCGCAGTACAGGGAGCTCCTACAATGAGCAGTTCTTC. Protein: CASSYRSTGSSYNEQFF.